A selection of T cell receptor beta chains follows, all from one sample in a study of cytomegalovirus exposure and HLA in healthy donors. Using immunoSEQ multiplex PCR, the repertoire was profiled, and TCRdb retains in-frame clones only, with some absent. The table has around 54,000 clones, more than 70% seen once. Sequencing was performed on PBMCs. The source is a young woman in good health and CMV-seronegative. The CDR3 runs from the conserved cysteine through the conserved F or W. A D gene is named only where the DNA matches it firmly. Clone size is shown for a subset of rows, as once, few, many or a class of expanded clone.

clone_size | j_call | v_call | d_call | cdr3_nt | cdr3_aa
- | TRBJ1-1 | TRBV27 | TRBD1 | TGTGCCAGCAGTTTATGGGCAGGGGGAAACACTGAAGCTTTCTTT | CASSLWAGGNTEAFF
- | TRBJ1-1 | TRBV27 | - | TGTGCCAGCAGTTTATACAAAACAGGGCTGAACACTGAAGCTTTCTTT | CASSLYKTGLNTEAFF
- | TRBJ1-1 | TRBV30 | - | TGTGCCTGGAGTGTCAACGAGGCGGGTGAAGCTTTCTTT | CAWSVNEAGEAFF
- | TRBJ2-1 | TRBV12-2 | - | TGTGCAAGTCGCTCCGGACAGGGGACTAGCGGCCTGAGCTCCTACAATGAGCAGTTCTTC | CASRSGQGTSGLSSYNEQFF
- | TRBJ2-2 | TRBV19 | TRBD1 | TGTGCCAGTACCCCCAGGACAGGGGGGACCGGGGAGCTGTTTTTT | CASTPRTGGTGELFF
- | TRBJ2-7 | TRBV6-1 | TRBD2 | TGTGCCAGCAGGTTCCTAGCGGGAGGGACCTACGAGCAGTACTTC | CASRFLAGGTYEQYF
- | TRBJ1-3 | TRBV27 | - | TGTGCCAGCAGTCTAGGACAGACTGGAAACACCATATATTTT | CASSLGQTGNTIYF
few | TRBJ2-2 | TRBV27 | - | TGTGCCAGCAGCCACCGGGACACGGAAACCGGGGAGCTGTTTTTT | CASSHRDTETGELFF
- | TRBJ2-7 | TRBV6-5 | - | TGTGCCAGCAGTTATACAGGGTACTCCTACGAGCAGTACTTC | CASSYTGYSYEQYF
- | TRBJ2-1 | TRBV25-1 | TRBD2 | TGTGCCAGCAGCACGCATAGCGGGGTCTACAATGAGCAGTTCTTC | CASSTHSGVYNEQFF
- | TRBJ2-7 | TRBV7-2 | TRBD2 | TGTGCCAGCAGCCGTGGACTAGCGGGGCTTCTCTACGAGCAGTACTTC | CASSRGLAGLLYEQYF
few | TRBJ1-1 | TRBV18 | - | TGTGCCAGCTCACCAGGGGGGATGAGGACTGAAGCTTTCTTT | CASSPGGMRTEAFF
once | TRBJ2-2 | TRBV7-3 | TRBD2 | TGTGCCAGCAGCCCTATGGTACTAGCGACGAACACCGGGGAGCTGTTTTTT | CASSPMVLATNTGELFF
- | TRBJ2-5 | TRBV27 | - | TGTGCCAGCAGTGACAACCGGGACTCCCAAGAGACCCAGTACTTC | CASSDNRDSQETQYF
- | TRBJ2-2 | TRBV9 | TRBD2 | TGTGCCAGCAGCTTTCGGACTAGCGCAGGGGGGGAGCTGTTTTTT | CASSFRTSAGGELFF
- | TRBJ2-3 | TRBV18 | - | TGTGCCAGCTGGGACTTCTTAGTGGGCACAGATACGCAGTATTTT | CASWDFLVGTDTQYF
- | TRBJ2-1 | TRBV6-1 | TRBD2 | TGTGCCAGCAGTGAAGAAGGCGGGAGATACAATGAGCAGTTCTTC | CASSEEGGRYNEQFF
- | TRBJ2-7 | TRBV4-2 | TRBD2 | TGTGCCAGCAGCCAAGCCGCCGGGACTAGCGGCTACGAGCAGTACTTC | CASSQAAGTSGYEQYF
- | TRBJ1-1 | TRBV7-3 | TRBD1 | TGTGCCAGCAGCTTAATGGGACAGGGTACATTTGAAGCTTTCTTT | CASSLMGQGTFEAFF
- | TRBJ2-1 | TRBV6-1 | - | TGTGCCAGCAGGGAGCGGGCGAGCTCCTACAATGAGCAGTTCTTC | CASRERASSYNEQFF
- | TRBJ1-6 | TRBV6-1 | TRBD1 | TGTGCCAGCAGTGATAACAGGGGGTATAACTCACCCCTCCACTTT | CASSDNRGYNSPLHF
- | TRBJ2-3 | TRBV29-1 | TRBD1 | TGCAGCGCTGGACAGGTGGGCACAGATACGCAGTATTTT | CSAGQVGTDTQYF
once | TRBJ1-5 | TRBV6-6 | TRBD1 | TGTGCCAGCAGGGAAAACAGGGGTGGAGGGTATCAGCCCCAGCATTTT | CASRENRGGGYQPQHF
few | TRBJ2-7 | TRBV14 | - | TGTGCCAGCAGCCAAGATTTGAGGTTGGGGGGATCCTACGAGCAGTACTTC | CASSQDLRLGGSYEQYF
- | TRBJ2-7 | TRBV4-2 | - | TGTGCCAGCAGCCAACCAGGGAACGAGCAGTACTTC | CASSQPGNEQYF
once | TRBJ1-1 | TRBV30 | - | TGTGCCTGGACTCGGCAGGGGAACACTGAAGCTTTCTTT | CAWTRQGNTEAFF
once | TRBJ2-5 | TRBV18 | - | TGTGCCAGCTCCCTTGACCAAGAGACCCAGTACTTC | CASSLDQETQYF
few | TRBJ2-3 | TRBV4-1 | TRBD2 | TGCGCCAGCAGCCAAGGTCGGATACTAGCGGGAGTAGCAGATACGCAGTATTTT | CASSQGRILAGVADTQYF
- | TRBJ1-1 | TRBV27 | - | TGTGCCAGCAGTTGGGTACAGGGCAAACCTTTCTTT | CASSWVQGKPFF
- | TRBJ2-7 | TRBV7-6 | - | TGTGCCAGCAGCCTACAAGAGGGCGGCGAGCAGTACTTC | CASSLQEGGEQYF
- | TRBJ2-7 | TRBV7-9 | - | TGTGCCAGCAGCTCTGAGAGAACAGGGTACGAGCAGTACTTC | CASSSERTGYEQYF
- | TRBJ1-5 | TRBV6-4 | - | TGTGCCAGCAGTGAAGTACCGGGGGAAATTCAGCCCCAGCATTTT | CASSEVPGEIQPQHF
few | TRBJ2-7 | TRBV27 | - | TGTGCCAGCAGTTTATCCCCCGGGTTCGACGAGCAGTACTTC | CASSLSPGFDEQYF
- | TRBJ2-1 | TRBV6-6 | TRBD2 | TGTGCCAGCAGTTACCGAATAGCGGGAGCGTACAATGAGCAGTTCTTC | CASSYRIAGAYNEQFF
- | TRBJ1-4 | TRBV2 | - | TGTGCCAGCATGCTCGGGGTTGCAACTAATGAAAAACTGTTTTTT | CASMLGVATNEKLFF
- | TRBJ1-2 | TRBV27 | - | TGTGCCAGCAGGCCCGCCTCACAGAGTAACTATGGCTACACCTTC | CASRPASQSNYGYTF
- | TRBJ1-3 | TRBV7-3 | - | TGTGCCAGCAGCCAACCCGGAGGGACCATATATTTT | CASSQPGGTIYF
- | TRBJ2-6 | TRBV6-1 | - | TGTGCCAGCAGTGAACGCGTCTCTGGGGCCAACGTCCTGACTTTC | CASSERVSGANVLTF
- | TRBJ2-1 | TRBV27 | TRBD1 | TGTGCCAGCAGTTCTCCGGGACAGGGGGCTTACAATGAGCAGTTCTTC | CASSSPGQGAYNEQFF
- | TRBJ1-1 | TRBV6-5 | TRBD1 | TGTGCCAGCACTTATAAAGGGACAGGGGGCACTGAAGCTTTCTTT | CASTYKGTGGTEAFF
- | TRBJ2-2 | TRBV9 | TRBD2 | TGTGCCAGCAGCCTTACTAGCGGGTACACGAACACCGGGGAGCTGTTTTTT | CASSLTSGYTNTGELFF
- | TRBJ2-1 | TRBV2 | TRBD2 | TGTGCCAGCAGCCCCTTCCCGGGACTAGCGGGAGAAAGGGCCTACAATGAGCAGTTCTTC | CASSPFPGLAGERAYNEQFF